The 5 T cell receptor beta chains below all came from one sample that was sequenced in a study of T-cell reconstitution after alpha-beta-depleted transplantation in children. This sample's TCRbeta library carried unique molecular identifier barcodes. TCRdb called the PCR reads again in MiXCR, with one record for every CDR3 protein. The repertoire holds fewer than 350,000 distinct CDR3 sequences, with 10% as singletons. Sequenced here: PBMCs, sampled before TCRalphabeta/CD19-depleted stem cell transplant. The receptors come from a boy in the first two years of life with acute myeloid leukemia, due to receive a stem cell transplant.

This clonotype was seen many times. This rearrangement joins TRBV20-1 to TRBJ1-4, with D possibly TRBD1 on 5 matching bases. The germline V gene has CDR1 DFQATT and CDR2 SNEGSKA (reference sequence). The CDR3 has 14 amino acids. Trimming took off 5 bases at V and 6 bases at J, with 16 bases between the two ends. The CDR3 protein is CSAASGGEYEKLFF. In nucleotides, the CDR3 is TGCAGTGCTGCCTCGGGGGGGGAATATGAAAAACTGTTTTTT.

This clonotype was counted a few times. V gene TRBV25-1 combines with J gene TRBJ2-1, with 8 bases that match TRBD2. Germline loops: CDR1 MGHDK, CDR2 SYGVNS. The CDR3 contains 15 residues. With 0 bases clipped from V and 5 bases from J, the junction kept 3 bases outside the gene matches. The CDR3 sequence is CASSEYVSGNNEQFF. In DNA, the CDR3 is TGTGCCAGCAGTGAATACGTTAGCGGGAACAATGAGCAGTTCTTC.

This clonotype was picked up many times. CDR3 amino acids: CASSPNTGIYEQYF. The CDR3 nucleotides are TGTGCCAGCAGTCCCAATACAGGGATCTACGAGCAGTACTTC. This rearrangement joins TRBV28 to TRBJ2-7; D may be TRBD1 (6 bases). Germline loops: CDR1 MDHEN, CDR2 SYDVKM. There are 14 residues in the CDR3. V lost 5 bases to trimming and J lost 3 bases, with 14 bases between them.

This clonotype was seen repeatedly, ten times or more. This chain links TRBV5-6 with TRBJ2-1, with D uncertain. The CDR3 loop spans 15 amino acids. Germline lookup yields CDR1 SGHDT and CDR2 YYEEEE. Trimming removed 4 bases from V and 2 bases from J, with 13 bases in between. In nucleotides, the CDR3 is TGTGCCAGCAGCCCAGGACCAGACCCCTACAATGAGCAGTTCTTC. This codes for CASSPGPDPYNEQFF.

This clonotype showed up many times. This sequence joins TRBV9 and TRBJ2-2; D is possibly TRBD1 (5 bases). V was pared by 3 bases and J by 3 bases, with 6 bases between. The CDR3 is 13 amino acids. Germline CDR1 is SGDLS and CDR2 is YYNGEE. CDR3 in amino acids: CASSATDTGELFF. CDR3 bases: TGTGCCAGCAGCGCGACAGACACCGGGGAGCTGTTTTTT.